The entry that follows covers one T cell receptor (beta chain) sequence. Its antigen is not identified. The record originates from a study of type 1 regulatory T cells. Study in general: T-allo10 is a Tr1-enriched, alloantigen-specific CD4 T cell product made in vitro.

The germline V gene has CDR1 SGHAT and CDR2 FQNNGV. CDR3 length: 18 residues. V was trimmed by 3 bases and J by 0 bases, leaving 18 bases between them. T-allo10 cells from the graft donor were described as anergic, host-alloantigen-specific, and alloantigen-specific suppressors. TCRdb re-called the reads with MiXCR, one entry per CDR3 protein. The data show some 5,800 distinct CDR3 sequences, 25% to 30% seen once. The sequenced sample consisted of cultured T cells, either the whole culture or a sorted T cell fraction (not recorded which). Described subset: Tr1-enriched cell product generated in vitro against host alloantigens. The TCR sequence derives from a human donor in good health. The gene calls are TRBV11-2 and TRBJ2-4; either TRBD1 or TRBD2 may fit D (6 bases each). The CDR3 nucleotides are TGTGCCAGCAGCTTCCTCAGAGGGGGGACGGTAGCCAAAAACATTCAGTACTTC. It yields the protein CASSFLRGGTVAKNIQYF.